The 24 T cell receptor beta chains below all came from one sample that was sequenced in a study of CD8 T cells in Susac syndrome. Roughly 0.45 to 1 ug RNA was reverse transcribed with random hexamers. In TCRdb, the immunoSEQ multiplex PCR reads were re-called with MiXCR into one record per CDR3 protein. The sample has about 180,000 distinct CDR3 sequences, around 94% seen once. Sequencing was carried out using CD4+ T cells from PBMCs. These receptors were obtained from a human donor with Susac syndrome.

This rearrangement joins TRBV4-1 to TRBJ1-3; no definite D call. Deletions cut 2 bases from V and 4 bases from J, with 6 bases between. The germline V gene encodes CDR1 MGHRA and CDR2 YSYEKL. The CDR3 extends over 13 amino acids. The CDR3 coding sequence is TGCGCCAGCAGCCAAAGTCAAGGAAACACCATATATTTT. Translating it yields CASSQSQGNTIYF.

The gene calls are TRBV5-1 and TRBJ2-1; 8 bases agree with TRBD1. The CDR3 is made up of 16 amino acids. Per the germline V gene, CDR1 is SGHRS and CDR2 is YFSETQ. V lost 2 bases and J lost 4; bases outside the gene matches: 8. CDR3 coding DNA: TGCGCCAGCAGCTTAGTCGGGACAGGATCTTACAATGAGCAGTTCTTC. Its protein product is CASSLVGTGSYNEQFF.

The V and J genes are TRBV3-1 and TRBJ1-2; 7 bases align to TRBD1. Per the germline V gene, CDR1 is LGHDT and CDR2 is YNNKEL (reference sequence). This CDR3 comprises 16 residues. The V segment lost 3 bases and the J segment 3 bases; nucleotides outside the gene matches: 10. The CDR3 loop reads CASSQGGGAGDYGYTF. CDR3 nucleotide sequence: TGTGCCAGCAGCCAGGGAGGGGGCGCGGGGGACTATGGCTACACCTTC.

The rearrangement links TRBV20-1 to TRBJ2-1, with 9 bases fitting TRBD2. J was trimmed by 5 bases and V by 3 bases; bases with no gene match: 8. The germline V gene has CDR1 DFQATT and CDR2 SNEGSKA (reference sequence). This CDR3 is 15 amino acids long. The CDR3 region has the DNA TGCAGTGCTAGCGCCGGGACTAGCAGTAACAATGAGCAGTTCTTC. Its translation: CSASAGTSSNNEQFF.

The chain is built from TRBV30 and TRBJ2-2, with a possible D match to TRBD2 (6 bases). This CDR3 comprises 15 residues. Deletions cut 0 bases from V and 6 bases from J, with 14 bases between. Germline-derived CDR1 and CDR2 are GTSNPN and SVGIG (reference sequence). DNA of the CDR3: TGTGCCTGGAGTGTTTCGGGGGAGGAGGCCGGGGAGCTGTTTTTT. It is translated as CAWSVSGEEAGELFF.

The chain joins TRBV18 to TRBJ1-1; no clear D gene. This CDR3 is 12 amino acids long. The germline gives CDR1 KGHSH, CDR2 LQKENI. V was pared by 3 bases and J by 4 bases, with 6 bases between. The CDR3 loop is CASSPMGTEAFF. The CDR3 DNA follows: TGTGCCAGCTCACCGATGGGCACTGAAGCTTTCTTT.

V is TRBV5-1 and J is TRBJ1-5; D unresolved. CDR1 is SGHRS and CDR2 is YFSETQ in the germline V gene. V was pared by 0 bases and J by 5 bases, with 6 bases between. The CDR3 length is 13 residues. The CDR3 DNA follows: TGCGCCAGCAGCTTGGAAAGAGATCAGCCCCAGCATTTT. Amino acids: CASSLERDQPQHF.

The chain employs TRBV7-3 and TRBJ1-6, with TRBD1 matching 7 bases. The J segment lost 6 bases and the V segment lost 1 base, leaving 3 bases of the junction unmatched. This CDR3 has 15 residues. The germline V gene has CDR1 SGHTA and CDR2 FQGTGA. The CDR3 spells CASSLNPGGNSPLHF. For the CDR3, the DNA is TGTGCCAGCAGCTTAAACCCAGGGGGTAATTCACCCCTCCACTTT.

The J gene is TRBJ1-2, the V gene TRBV18; 8 bases map to TRBD1. This CDR3 comprises 15 residues. The V gene end was trimmed by 0 bases and the J gene end by 1 base; junction bases not matched to a gene: 1. CDR1 is KGHSH and CDR2 is LQKENI in the germline V gene. CDR3 nucleotides: TGTGCCAGCTCACCACCGGGACAGGTTAACTATGGCTACACCTTC. It is translated as CASSPPGQVNYGYTF.

V usage is TRBV12-3 or TRBV12-4 and J usage is TRBJ1-2; D not resolved. The CDR3 is 12 residues long. V was trimmed by 3 bases and J by 7 bases, leaving 9 bases between them. The CDR3 coding sequence is TGTGCCAGCAGTTTTGGAGGGAGTGGCTACACCTTC. It yields the protein CASSFGGSGYTF.

The V and J genes are TRBV18 and TRBJ1-1; 7 bases map to TRBD1. This CDR3 comprises 14 residues. The V and J ends lost 5 bases and 0 bases, in that order; junction bases with no gene match: 3. Germline-derived CDR1 and CDR2 are KGHSH and LQKENI. CDR3 nucleotides: TGTGCCAGCTCAACAGGGGTCCTGAACACTGAAGCTTTCTTT. Its translation: CASSTGVLNTEAFF. Using reference TRBV18 and TRBJ1-1 for the parts outside the CDR3, the full variable domain is NAGVMQNPRHLVRRRGQEARLRCSPMKGHSHVYWYRQLPEEGLKFMVYLQKENIIDESGMPKERFSAEFPKEGPSILRIQQVVRGDSAAYFCASSTGVLNTEAFFGQGTRLTVV.

The chain uses TRBV20-1 and TRBJ1-1, with D maybe TRBD1 (5 bases). The germline CDR1 and CDR2 sequences are DFQATT and SNEGSKA (reference sequence). This CDR3 has 14 amino acids. V was shortened by 0 bases and J by 2 bases, with 10 bases between the two germline ends. CDR3 amino acids: CSARDRVPNTEAFF. CDR3 coding DNA: TGCAGTGCTAGAGACAGGGTCCCAAACACTGAAGCTTTCTTT.

The chain links TRBV20-1 to TRBJ2-1, with 7 bases identical to TRBD1. Germline-derived CDR1 and CDR2 are DFQATT and SNEGSKA (reference sequence). V shed 6 bases and J 8 bases; nucleotides not matched to a gene: 10. The CDR3 runs to 13 residues. The CDR3 bases are TGCAGTGCCACGGGACAGTACTGGGATGAGCAGTTCTTC. It translates to CSATGQYWDEQFF.

This chain connects TRBV19 to TRBJ2-7; no clear D. The CDR3 sequence is 15 residues long. Germline V gene data show CDR1 as LNHDA and CDR2 as SQIVND (reference sequence). V was pared by 3 bases and J by 0 bases, with 12 bases between. DNA for the CDR3: TGTGCCAGTAGTATCGCGGAAGGGTACTCCTACGAGCAGTACTTC. Translated, it gives CASSIAEGYSYEQYF.

The genes are TRBV7-6 and TRBJ2-7; TRBD2 matches 7 bases. This CDR3 is 15 amino acids long. Trimming at V came to 2 bases and at J to 1 base, leaving 5 bases not matched to a gene. CDR1 is SGHVS and CDR2 is FNYEAQ in the germline V gene. CDR3 in DNA: TGTGCCAGCAGCTTATATCTAGCGGTTTCCTACGAGCAGTACTTC. It translates to CASSLYLAVSYEQYF.

The chain is built from TRBV29-1 and TRBJ1-1; D remains ambiguous. The CDR3 sequence is 17 residues long. Trimming stripped 0 bases from V and 1 base from J, with 18 bases between. Germline values: CDR1 SQVTM, CDR2 ANQGSEA. CDR3 in amino acids: CSVEDDPRPLPNTEAFF. In DNA, the CDR3 is TGCAGCGTTGAAGATGATCCTAGACCGCTCCCGAACACTGAAGCTTTCTTT.

This clonotype was recorded once. V is TRBV10-3 and J is TRBJ1-5; perhaps TRBD1 as D (5 bases). Germline values: CDR1 ENHRY, CDR2 SYGVKD. The CDR3 loop spans 12 amino acids. V shed 5 bases and J shed 4 bases, with 6 bases lying between them. This CDR3 is CAISQGNQPQHF. The CDR3 DNA reads TGTGCCATCAGTCAGGGAAATCAGCCCCAGCATTTT.

CDR3 DNA sequence: TGCAGTGCAGGGGGCGCTTCTAATGAAAAACTGTTTTTT. Its translation is CSAGGASNEKLFF. This chain links TRBV29-1 with TRBJ1-4; 8 nucleotides line up with TRBD1. The CDR3 sequence is 13 residues long. Germline values: CDR1 SQVTM, CDR2 ANQGSEA.

This chain connects TRBV7-3 to TRBJ2-2; 9 bases fit TRBD1. V was clipped by 5 bases and J by 0 bases; unmatched bases: 4. This CDR3 is built from 16 residues. Germline CDR1 reads SGHTA; CDR2 reads FQGTGA. This CDR3 is CASSQQGAPNTGELFF. In DNA, the CDR3 is TGTGCCAGCAGCCAACAGGGGGCCCCGAACACCGGGGAGCTGTTTTTT.

This rearrangement joins TRBV20-1 to TRBJ1-2, with D possibly TRBD1 on 6 matching bases. V lost 5 bases and J 0 bases, leaving 22 bases between the germline ends. Per germline, CDR1 DFQATT and CDR2 SNEGSKA (reference sequence). This CDR3 region has 17 residues. CDR3 amino acids: CSAVAGTISRANYGYTF. The CDR3 DNA sequence: TGCAGTGCTGTTGCCGGGACAATTAGTAGGGCTAACTATGGCTACACCTTC.

The CDR3 DNA sequence: TGTGCCAGCAGCTTGGGTCGGGAGTCCACAGATACGCAGTATTTT. Protein product: CASSLGRESTDTQYF. The V gene is TRBV5-6, the J gene TRBJ2-3, with a weak D call TRBD2 (6 bases). Germline values: CDR1 SGHDT, CDR2 YYEEEE. This CDR3 has 15 residues. V dropped 0 bases and J dropped 2 bases, with 10 bases sitting between them.

The genes are TRBV11-2 and TRBJ2-1; 7 bases match TRBD1. This CDR3 spans 15 amino acids. Germline V gene data show CDR1 as SGHAT and CDR2 as FQNNGV. V lost 5 bases, J lost 1 base, and 5 bases stayed unmatched. The CDR3 DNA sequence: TGTGCCAGCAGCCCAGACAGGGAGTCCTACAATGAGCAGTTCTTC. Amino acid sequence: CASSPDRESYNEQFF.

This clonotype occurred once. Here the CDR3 DNA reads TGTGCCAGCAGTGTCCTTGACGGGACTTACCAAGAGACCCAGTACTTC. This sequence encodes CASSVLDGTYQETQYF. The gene calls are TRBV25-1 and TRBJ2-5; D possibly corresponds to TRBD2 (6 bases). V lost 4 bases to trimming and J lost 0 bases, with 15 bases between them. From germline, CDR1 is MGHDK and CDR2 SYGVNS. CDR3 length equals 16 residues.

The V and J genes are TRBV19 and TRBJ2-3; D may match TRBD1 or TRBD2 (5 bases each). V was pared by 4 bases and J by 5 bases, with 10 bases between. Germline CDR1 reads LNHDA; CDR2 reads SQIVND (reference sequence). CDR3 size: 13 residues. The CDR3 coding sequence is TGTGCCAGTAGTAGAGGGGTGGAAGATACGCAGTATTTT. It codes for CASSRGVEDTQYF.